The clone carrying this T cell receptor (beta chain) was seen a handful of times. Its antigen is unidentified. V was cut by 7 bases and J by 4 bases, with 13 bases left in between. This CDR3 region has 13 residues. CDR1 is ENHRY, CDR2 SYGVKD, per germline. The entry originates in a study of T cell repertoires in cytomegalovirus infection. On the study more broadly: Public TCR beta signatures were indicative of both CMV infection and a matching HLA type.

MiXCR, run by TCRdb on the reads, gives a single entry per CDR3 protein. The sample shows a few hundred thousand distinct CDR3 sequences, over 15% of them seen only once. Study outcomes and limitations: Summed frequency of shared TCR beta families picked out CMV carriers who also had the relevant HLA.

Sequencing input: CD8+ T cells from PBMCs. The rearrangement links TRBV10-3 to TRBJ1-2; tentatively, D is TRBD1 (6 bases). This receptor was obtained from a human donor in good health (CMV status not recorded). Some clones in this sample may be carry-over from other donors' samples. CDR3 protein: CAIMGGLGYGYTF. CDR3 coding DNA: TGTGCCATCATGGGGGGGCTGGGCTATGGCTACACCTTC.